This T cell receptor (beta chain) came from a study of neurological immune-mediated disorders. The authors produced cDNA by 5'RACE using 10-nucleotide random UMIs. Every sequencing run gave over 190 million TCR-beta sequences, taken from 15-18 subjects. TCRdb re-called the 5' RACE reads through MiXCR, storing one row per CDR3 protein. The repertoire holds tens of thousands of distinct CDR3 sequences, with 3.9% as singletons. Study results and limitations: The study found no CDR3 amino acid sequences shared by expanded clones across subjects, suggesting private repertoires in all groups.

This clonotype has ten or more counts. The target antigen is unknown. The starting material, 2 million PBMCs stored at -80 C, gave rise to the unsorted libraries. V was pared by 4 bases and J by 1 base, with 4 bases of the junction left unmatched. The V gene's germline CDR1 is SGHRS and CDR2 YFSETQ. The CDR3 extends over 14 amino acids. Material: PBMCs. The chain recombines TRBV5-1 with TRBJ2-5; the match to TRBD1 covers 7 bases. This TCR was sampled from a man aged 25 to 40 with multiple sclerosis. The CDR3 coding sequence is TGCGCCAGCAGCCCAAGGACAGGCCAAGAGACCCAGTACTTC. Translation gives CASSPRTGQETQYF.